This T cell receptor beta chain was captured by sequencing in a study of CD8 T cells in Susac syndrome. The RNA input was about 0.5 to 1 ug, and it was reverse transcribed with random hexamers. TCRdb re-called the immunoSEQ multiplex PCR reads through MiXCR, storing one row per CDR3 protein. Of about 430,000 distinct CDR3 sequences detected, around 85% appear once; the ten largest clones hold 0.09% to 0.15%. This clonotype has a single count. The V gene's germline CDR1 is SGDLS and CDR2 YYNGEE. Trimming removed 3 bases from V and 9 bases from J, with 19 bases in between. This CDR3 has 15 amino acids. The chain recombines TRBV9 with TRBJ1-5; D is possibly TRBD1 (6 bases). Sample: CD8+ T cells from PBMCs. This receptor was taken from a human donor with multiple sclerosis. The CDR3 coding sequence is TGTGCCAGCAGCGAGGGGGAGCCTGGGGTGACGCCCCAGCATTTT. Residues: CASSEGEPGVTPQHF. Combining the CDR3 with reference TRBV9 and TRBJ1-5 gives the whole variable domain DSGVTQTPKHLITATGQRVTLRCSPRSGDLSVYWYQQSLDQGLQFLIQYYNGEERAKGNILERFSAQQFPDLHSELNLSSLELGDSALYFCASSEGEPGVTPQHFGDGTRLSIL.